The sequence of this T cell receptor beta chain was determined in a study of beta chain features in type 1 diabetes. Expressed TCRB transcripts were sequenced because the isolated RNA had all been reverse transcribed beforehand. The data were produced by immunoSEQ multiplex PCR, yet TCRdb's version contains in-frame clones alone and is incomplete. Of about 340,000 clones in the sample, approximately 15% were seen once. This clone has more than one count but fewer than ten. Its cognate antigen is unknown. General observations from the study: Within each of all four CD4+ subsets, Type 1 diabetes patients had TCRB CDR3s that were moderately but significantly shorter.

The J segment lost 5 bases and the V segment lost 3 bases, leaving 8 bases of the junction unmatched. The CDR3 sequence is 15 residues long. Germline assignment: CDR1 LNHDA and CDR2 SQIVND (reference sequence). Specimen: naive CD4+ T cells from blood. This receptor was identified in a woman between 18 and 29 years old with type 1 diabetes. This chain joins TRBV19 and TRBJ1-1, with TRBD1 matching over 8 bases. The CDR3 region has the DNA TGTGCCAGTAGTATGGCAGGACAGGGACGAACTGAAGCTTTCTTT. This codes for CASSMAGQGRTEAFF.